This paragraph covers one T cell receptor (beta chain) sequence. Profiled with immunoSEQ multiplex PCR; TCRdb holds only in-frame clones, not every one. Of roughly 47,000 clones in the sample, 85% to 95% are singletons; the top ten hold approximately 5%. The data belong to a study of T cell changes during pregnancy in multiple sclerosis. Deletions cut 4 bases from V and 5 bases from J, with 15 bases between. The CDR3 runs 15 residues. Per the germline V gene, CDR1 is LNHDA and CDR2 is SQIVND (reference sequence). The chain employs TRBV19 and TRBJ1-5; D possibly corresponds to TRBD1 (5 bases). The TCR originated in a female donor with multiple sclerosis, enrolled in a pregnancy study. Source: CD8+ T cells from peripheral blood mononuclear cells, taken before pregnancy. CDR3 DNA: TGTGCCAGTAGTACCCCACGGGACTTCGATCAGCCCCAGCATTTT. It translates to CASSTPRDFDQPQHF.